Sequencing of this TCR beta chain was carried out in a study of blood T cell repertoires in COVID-19. At the level of the study: Samples of COVID-19 (acute and convalescent) were obtained from the United States, Italy and Spain. PBMCs, B-cell-depleted T cells, or T cells were the source of the cDNA or gDNA that made up the material.

The repertoire was sequenced with immunoSEQ multiplex PCR; TCRdb's copy has only in-frame clones and lacks some. The sample holds about 110,000 clones, around 79% seen once. CDR3 length: 17 residues. The V gene end was trimmed by 4 bases and the J gene end by 0 bases; junction bases not matched to a gene: 8. CDR1 and CDR2 from the germline V gene are SEHNR and FQNEAQ (reference sequence). This clone was detected once. The clonotype was recovered from a woman aged 80 or over with active or convalescent COVID-19. The J gene is TRBJ2-2, the V gene TRBV7-9, with 7 positions matching TRBD2. Sequencing input: peripheral blood. The CDR3 reads CASSSLAREANTGELFF. The CDR3 bases are TGTGCCAGCAGCTCCTTAGCTCGGGAGGCGAACACCGGGGAGCTGTTTTTT. Complete variable domain (other parts from reference TRBV7-9 and TRBJ2-2): DTGVSQNPRHKITKRGQNVTFRCDPISEHNRLYWYRQTLGQGPEFLTYFQNEAQLEKSRLLSDRFSAERPKGSFSTLEIQRTEQGDSAMYLCASSSLAREANTGELFFGEGSRLTVL.